A single sample gave rise to the 3 T cell receptor beta chains below, sequenced in a study of blood T cell repertoires in COVID-19. Sequencing was performed with immunoSEQ multiplex PCR; in TCRdb, only in-frame clones are kept and a portion is missing. The sample lists approximately 230,000 clones; roughly 79% were seen once. Input material: PBMCs or T cells enriched from blood (not recorded which). Receptors originate from a middle-aged man who had recovered from COVID-19.

The V gene is TRBV4-1, the J gene TRBJ1-3; D is unresolved. CDR1 and CDR2 (germline): MGHRA, YSYEKL. This CDR3 region has 13 residues. Trimming stripped 8 bases from V and 0 bases from J, with 8 bases between. CDR3 coding DNA: TGCGCCAGCGCCAGAAGCTCTGGAAACACCATATATTTT. Its translation: CASARSSGNTIYF.

The rearrangement links TRBV7-9 to TRBJ1-5, with unresolved D. The CDR3 contains 16 residues. V was cut by 5 bases and J by 1 base, with 15 bases left in between. Germline CDR1 reads SEHNR; CDR2 reads FQNEAQ (reference sequence). The CDR3 here is CASSPLAALSNQPQHF. The DNA for the CDR3 is TGTGCCAGCAGCCCCTTAGCGGCCCTAAGCAATCAGCCCCAGCATTTT.

The rearrangement joins TRBV5-1 to TRBJ2-7; 10 nucleotides agree with TRBD1. Germline CDR1 reads SGHRS; CDR2 reads YFSETQ. V shed 4 bases and J 6 bases; nucleotides not matched to a gene: 10. The length of the CDR3 is 15 residues. The CDR3 coding sequence is TGCGCCAGCAGCCGACGACAGGGGGCGCCAGGCGAGCAGTACTTC. It encodes CASSRRQGAPGEQYF.